This T cell receptor (beta chain) was found in a study of cytomegalovirus exposure and HLA in healthy donors. For the study at large: The early release's HLA-typed donors yielded roughly 85 million unique TCRs.

Study-wide findings and caveats: HLA restriction was apparent for most CMV-associated TCR beta chains in a later analysis. Certain indistinguishable V segments, among them TRBV6-2 and TRBV6-3, were excluded. By HLA locus, TCR association rates varied in a later analysis, with DRB1 showing the most and HLA-C the fewest.

Concerning this clone itself: Its antigen is undetermined.

The CDR3 loop spans 16 amino acids. The V gene's germline CDR1 is SGHVS and CDR2 FNYEAQ. Trimming took 6 bases from V and 5 from J; bases not matched to a gene: 12. The study ran its PCR with 60 Vbeta and 13 Jbeta primers. The table came from immunoSEQ multiplex PCR; TCRdb's copy has only in-frame clones and leaves some out. The sample lists nearly 100,000 clones, roughly 9.4% occurring once. The receptor was derived from a man between 50 and 59 years old in good health and CMV-seropositive. This chain uses TRBV7-6 with TRBJ2-3, with 9 bases matching TRBD2. Source material: PBMCs. CDR3 sequence reads: CASRPVASGMIDTQYF. CDR3 nucleotides: TGTGCCAGCAGACCAGTCGCTAGCGGGATGATAGATACGCAGTATTTT.